Each of the 7 T cell receptor beta chains below was sequenced from the same sample in a study of cytomegalovirus exposure and HLA in healthy donors. Primers included in the PCR were 60 Vbeta and 13 Jbeta primers. Sequencing used immunoSEQ multiplex PCR; TCRdb keeps in-frame clones, though not all of them. The table has around 100,000 clones, about 70% seen once. Sequenced input: PBMCs. These receptors all stem from a woman in her twenties or thirties in good health and CMV-seronegative.

The V and J genes are TRBV6-4 and TRBJ2-5, with 16 bases identical to TRBD2. J gave up 0 bases and V 8 bases, and 9 bases lay outside the gene matches. Germline V CDR1 and CDR2: MRHNA, SNTAGT. The CDR3 contains 18 residues. DNA of the CDR3: TGTGCCAGCCGTCCCGGGACTAGCGGGAGGGGAAACCAAGAGACCCAGTACTTC. Its protein is CASRPGTSGRGNQETQYF.

The gene calls are TRBV11-2 and TRBJ2-1; D unresolved. Per germline, CDR1 SGHAT and CDR2 FQNNGV. Trimming stripped 1 base from V and 12 bases from J, with 7 bases between. The CDR3 covers 11 residues. The CDR3 DNA reads TGTGCCAGCAGCTTAGGGGCCGTGCAGTTCTTC. Its translation is CASSLGAVQFF.

V and J are TRBV27 and TRBJ2-7, with 10 bases matching TRBD1. Germline CDR1 MNHEY, CDR2 SMNVEV (reference sequence). J gave up 5 bases and V 3 bases, and 7 bases lay outside the gene matches. The CDR3 consists of 15 residues. The CDR3 DNA reads TGTGCCAGCAGTTTCCCGGGACAGGGGCGCGACGAGCAGTACTTC. Translated: CASSFPGQGRDEQYF.

The rearrangement uses TRBV5-1 and TRBJ2-7; 8 nucleotides agree with TRBD2. Germline V gene sequence: CDR1 SGHRS, CDR2 YFSETQ. The CDR3 runs to 14 residues. With 5 bases clipped from V and 5 bases from J, the junction kept 9 bases outside the gene matches. CDR3 in amino acids: CASRGSGSVNEQYF. The CDR3 DNA reads TGCGCCAGCAGGGGGAGCGGGAGTGTCAACGAGCAGTACTTC.

The chain is built from TRBV7-3 and TRBJ2-1; D is unclear. CDR1 SGHTA and CDR2 FQGTGA come from the germline V gene. The CDR3 is 14 residues long. Trimming pared 1 base from V and 0 bases from J, leaving 4 bases between. The DNA for the CDR3 is TGTGCCAGCAGCTTAATGAGCTCCTACAATGAGCAGTTCTTC. This gives the protein CASSLMSSYNEQFF. Complete variable domain (other parts from reference TRBV7-3 and TRBJ2-1): GAGVSQTPSNKVTEKGKYVELRCDPISGHTALYWYRQSLGQGPEFLIYFQGTGAADDSGLPNDRFFAVRPEGSVSTLKIQRTERGDSAVYLCASSLMSSYNEQFFGPGTRLTVL.

The chain carries TRBV2 and TRBJ2-3; D is uncertain. CDR3 length: 13 amino acids. Looked up from germline, CDR1 is SNHLY and CDR2 is FYNNEI. With 11 bases removed from V and 3 bases from J, the gap between germline ends came to 15 bases. Here the CDR3 DNA reads TGTGCCGGAACTTCAGAGGTGACAGATACGCAGTATTTT. Encoded protein: CAGTSEVTDTQYF.

This clone was seen just once. The chain uses TRBV5-4 and TRBJ1-1; 10 nucleotides agree with TRBD1. CDR1 and CDR2 from the germline V gene are SGHNT and YYREEE (reference sequence). This CDR3 is built from 14 residues. The V segment lost 2 bases and the J segment 3 bases; nucleotides outside the gene matches: 1. CDR3 sequence: CASSFGQGDTEAFF. The CDR3 DNA reads TGTGCCAGCAGCTTCGGACAGGGGGACACTGAAGCTTTCTTT. Full variable domain (rest looked up from reference TRBV5-4 and TRBJ1-1): ETGVTQSPTHLIKTRGQQVTLRCSSQSGHNTVSWYQQALGQGPQFIFQYYREEENGRGNFPPRFSGLQFPNYSSELNVNALELDDSALYLCASSFGQGDTEAFFGQGTRLTVV.